Included here is one T cell receptor beta chain sequence, with context. The antigen is not known. These data belong to a study of blood T cells in healthy people across ages. V shed 0 bases and J shed 11 bases, with 15 bases lying between them. The CDR3 covers 14 residues. Germline values: CDR1 LGHNA, CDR2 YSLEER. General study points: No one knew whether donors had CMV, which possibly confounded expanded clonotype changes. The recorded TCR beta diversity per million T cells decreased in a roughly linear manner with age.

The individuals who served as donors were healthy Caucasians living in Russia, aged about 6 to 100. Alongside a J-beta primer mix, a sample-barcoded 5' primer served in a second PCR lasting roughly 6 to 11 cycles. TCRdb called the 5' RACE reads again in MiXCR, with one record for every CDR3 protein. The profile shows about 1.1 million distinct CDR3 sequences, around two fifths of them singletons. The V gene is TRBV4-3, the J gene TRBJ2-3; possibly TRBD1 for D (6 bases). The specimen was blood. This TCR was recovered from a man in his late teens or twenties in good health. In DNA, the CDR3 is TGCGCCAGCAGCCAAGATCTCAGGGGTTGGGTGCAGTATTTT. Protein: CASSQDLRGWVQYF.